These 30 T cell receptor beta chains were all obtained from the same sample, sequenced in a study of Graves' ophthalmopathy and Graves' hyperthyroidism. Researchers took RNA transcripts and amplified TCR beta CDR3 regions from them. The authors performed first-round RT-PCR with HTBI primers and then a second-round multiplex PCR. From the multiplex PCR reads, TCRdb called clonotypes with MiXCR, one entry per CDR3 protein. The data show around 40,000 distinct CDR3 sequences, with around 52% seen just once and around 19% held by the top ten. Sequenced: peripheral blood. The receptors were gathered from an adult man with Graves' ophthalmopathy.

A word on this clonotype: Being one base from a much bigger clone, this may be a read error. The chain links TRBV3-1 to TRBJ2-2; D remains ambiguous. V was cut by 4 bases and J by 6 bases, with 12 bases left in between. CDR1 is LGHDT and CDR2 is YNNKEL in the germline V gene (reference sequence). This CDR3 has 14 residues. The CDR3 region is CASSRHSVAGELFF. The CDR3 DNA follows: TGTGCCAGCAGCCGCCACAGCGTCGCCGGGGAGCTGTTTTTT.

This clonotype was seen more than once but under ten times. V gene TRBV18 combines with J gene TRBJ2-5, with D hard to call. Per germline, CDR1 KGHSH and CDR2 LQKENI. This CDR3 is built from 13 residues. The V end was cut by 3 bases, the J end by 2 bases, with 7 bases between. In DNA, the CDR3 is TGTGCCAGCTCACCTCCTAATCAAGAGACCCAGTACTTC. Protein: CASSPPNQETQYF.

This clonotype was seen many times. This chain connects TRBV7-9 to TRBJ2-5, with 12 bases that match TRBD2. Germline-derived CDR1 and CDR2 are SEHNR and FQNEAQ (reference sequence). This CDR3 comprises 16 residues. V trimming: 3 bases; J trimming: 4 bases; junction bases outside the gene matches: 6. This CDR3 reads CASSFTTSGRRETQYF. The CDR3 region has the DNA TGTGCCAGCAGCTTTACGACTAGCGGGAGACGAGAGACCCAGTACTTC.

This clonotype has at least ten counts. The rearrangement joins TRBV6-1 to TRBJ1-6; a weak D match, TRBD1 (5 bases). Trimming shortened V by 6 bases and J by 8 bases, and 17 bases separated the two germline ends. The CDR3 length is 15 residues. Germline V gene lookup returns CDR1 MNHNS and CDR2 SASEGT. CDR3 nucleotides: TGTGCCAGCAGAAGACAGTTTAGGGGAGATTCACCCCTCCACTTT. It is translated as CASRRQFRGDSPLHF.

Ten or more counts support this clonotype. CDR3 nucleotide sequence: TGTGCCAGCAGCTTAAACCCCGGGGCCGGGGAGCTGTTTTTT. As protein: CASSLNPGAGELFF. The chain links TRBV11-2 to TRBJ2-2, with D possibly being TRBD2 (5 bases). Deletions cut 2 bases from V and 6 bases from J, with 10 bases between. The CDR3 loop spans 14 amino acids. The germline CDR1 and CDR2 sequences are SGHAT and FQNNGV. Looking up the rest from reference TRBV11-2 and TRBJ2-2 gives the full variable domain: EAGVAQSPRYKIIEKRQSVAFWCNPISGHATLYWYQQILGQGPKLLIQFQNNGVVDDSQLPKDRFSAERLKGVDSTLKIQPAKLEDSAVYLCASSLNPGAGELFFGEGSRLTVL.

This clonotype was seen only a few times. The rearrangement joins TRBV27 to TRBJ1-1; 10 nucleotides line up with TRBD1. This CDR3 is built from 15 residues. The germline CDR1 and CDR2 sequences are MNHEY and SMNVEV (reference sequence). V lost 6 bases and J lost 7; bases outside the gene matches: 11. The CDR3 here is CASRPQRQGASEAFF. As DNA, the CDR3 is TGTGCCAGCAGGCCTCAGAGACAGGGGGCGAGTGAAGCTTTCTTT.

This clonotype was recorded at least ten times. The chain couples TRBV6-6 to TRBJ1-1, with D perhaps matching TRBD1 (6 bases). Germline-derived CDR1 and CDR2 are MNHNY and SVGAGI (reference sequence). Trimming removed 6 bases from V and 2 bases from J, with 16 bases in between. This CDR3 region has 15 residues. This CDR3 is CASSDPRGLNTEAFF. The DNA of the CDR3 is TGTGCCAGCAGCGACCCCCGGGGGCTTAACACTGAAGCTTTCTTT.

This chain uses TRBV29-1 with TRBJ2-1; no clear D. The V end lost 3 bases, the J end lost 6 bases, and 12 bases lay between the germline ends. The germline CDR1 and CDR2 sequences are SQVTM and ANQGSEA. The CDR3 has 13 residues. Written as DNA, the CDR3 is TGCAGCGTTGACCAGGCAGGAGTCAATGAGCAGTTCTTC. This translates into CSVDQAGVNEQFF.

This sequence joins TRBV7-6 and TRBJ2-7; 8 nucleotides line up with TRBD2. CDR1 and CDR2 (germline): SGHVS, FNYEAQ. This CDR3 contains 15 residues. J was trimmed by 11 bases and V by 2 bases; bases with no gene match: 14. The CDR3 spells CASSLRSGGVEQEYF. In DNA form, the CDR3 reads TGTGCCAGCAGCTTACGGTCGGGGGGGGTAGAGCAGGAGTACTTC.

V usage is TRBV6-1 and J usage is TRBJ1-3; D is ambiguous. Trimming pared 0 bases from V and 16 bases from J, leaving 19 bases between. The CDR3 is 14 amino acids. CDR1 is MNHNS and CDR2 is SASEGT in the germline V gene. The CDR3 region is CASSEAVVAGMVYF. The CDR3 nucleotides read TGTGCCAGCAGTGAAGCAGTTGTGGCGGGGATGGTTTATTTT.

This clonotype was seen ten or more times. V gene TRBV28 combines with J gene TRBJ2-6; the D is unclear. The length of the CDR3 is 15 residues. The V and J ends lost 4 bases and 1 base respectively, with 8 bases between them. Germline V gene lookup returns CDR1 MDHEN and CDR2 SYDVKM. This CDR3 reads CASSSWYSGANVLTF. Here the CDR3 DNA reads TGTGCCAGCAGTTCTTGGTATTCTGGGGCCAACGTCCTGACTTTC.

This clonotype came up many times. The chain links TRBV19 to TRBJ2-3, with D possibly being TRBD2 (6 bases). CDR1 is LNHDA, CDR2 SQIVND, per germline (reference sequence). V lost 3 bases and J 6 bases, leaving 16 bases between the germline ends. The CDR3 has 15 amino acids. The CDR3 protein is CASSISELGGDTQYF. The CDR3 DNA is TGTGCCAGTAGTATTTCCGAACTTGGGGGGGATACGCAGTATTTT.

Within the sample, this clonotype is medium-sized. The CDR3 DNA follows: TGTGCCAGCGGGCGGAGCACAGATACGCAGTATTTT. It translates to CASGRSTDTQYF. V and J are TRBV7-6 and TRBJ2-3; D call uncertain. Germline-derived CDR1 and CDR2 are SGHVS and FNYEAQ. The V gene lost 8 bases and the J gene lost 0 bases, with 6 bases spanning the gap. The CDR3 sequence is 12 residues long. Complete variable domain (other parts from reference TRBV7-6 and TRBJ2-3): GAGVSQSPRYKVTKRGQDVALRCDPISGHVSLYWYRQALGQGPEFLTYFNYEAQQDKSGLPNDRFSAERPEGSISTLTIQRTEQRDSAMYRCASGRSTDTQYFGPGTRLTVL.

This clonotype was seen ten or more times. The genes are TRBV7-2 and TRBJ1-2; D is perhaps TRBD1 (5 bases). This CDR3 is 17 amino acids long. The germline gives CDR1 SGHTA, CDR2 FQGNSA. V was cut by 5 bases and J by 0 bases, with 19 bases left in between. The CDR3 nucleotides are TGTGCCAGCAGCCGAGGGGCCTCGTCCAACCCTAACTATGGCTACACCTTC. This sequence encodes CASSRGASSNPNYGYTF.

This clonotype has just a few counts. A much larger clone sits a single nucleotide away, making a read error possible. The chain has TRBV6-1 and TRBJ2-5; D call uncertain. This CDR3 contains 12 residues. V was cut by 6 bases and J by 1 base, with 6 bases left in between. Germline V gene data show CDR1 as MNHNS and CDR2 as SASEGT. The chain's CDR3 is CASRSPQETQYF. The DNA of the CDR3 is TGTGCCAGCAGGAGTCCCCAAGAGACCCAGTACTTC.

Details on this clonotype: Since a much larger clone is just one base distant, this may be a read error. V gene TRBV28 combines with J gene TRBJ1-5; maybe TRBD1 (6 bases). The CDR3 is 14 residues long. Germline V gene data show CDR1 as MDHEN and CDR2 as SYDVKM. Deletions cut 2 bases from V and 7 bases from J, with 12 bases between. In DNA form, the CDR3 reads TGTGCCAGCAGTTTAGGCACAGGGCGACAGCCCCAGCATTTT. Amino acid sequence: CASSLGTGRQPQHF.

Ten or more counts support this clonotype. The chain combines TRBV7-9 with TRBJ2-5, with D perhaps matching TRBD2 (7 bases). Per the germline V gene, CDR1 is SEHNR and CDR2 is FQNEAQ (reference sequence). The CDR3 loop spans 15 amino acids. Trimming left V 1 base short and J 4 bases short, with 13 bases between. CDR3 in DNA: TGTGCCAGCAGCTTAGGGGGAGGGGGTGGAGAGACCCAGTACTTC. It yields the protein CASSLGGGGGETQYF.

This clonotype was detected many times. The V call is TRBV24-1, the J call TRBJ1-1; D is uncertain. The germline V gene encodes CDR1 KGHDR and CDR2 SFDVKD. The V and J ends lost 2 bases and 5 bases respectively, with 8 bases between them. This CDR3 comprises 13 residues. The CDR3 DNA reads as TGTGCCACCAGTGATTCGGGGTCAACTGAAGCTTTCTTT. Protein product: CATSDSGSTEAFF.

In its sample, this clonotype was seen many times. The rearrangement links TRBV12-3 or TRBV12-4 to TRBJ2-2; 11 nucleotides match TRBD2. The CDR3 length is 18 residues. The trim removed 3 bases at V and 3 bases at J, leaving 9 bases unmatched. As DNA, the CDR3 is TGTGCCAGCAGTTTCACCCGGGGACTAGCGGTCTACACCGGGGAGCTGTTTTTT. It is translated as CASSFTRGLAVYTGELFF.

This clonotype was seen at least ten times. The gene calls are TRBV13 and TRBJ2-1; 8 nucleotides line up with TRBD1. V dropped 5 bases and J dropped 4; count of bases not matched to a gene: 1. Per germline, CDR1 PRHDT and CDR2 FYEKMQ (reference sequence). The CDR3 has 13 amino acids. CDR3 nucleotides: TGTGCCAGCAGCCAGGGGGCGTACAATGAGCAGTTCTTC. It codes for CASSQGAYNEQFF.

This clonotype has a count of ten or more. V gene TRBV6-6 combines with J gene TRBJ1-5; D is perhaps TRBD1 (6 bases). This CDR3 is 14 amino acids long. Germline V gene sequence: CDR1 MNHNY, CDR2 SVGAGI (reference sequence). The V end lost 9 bases, the J end lost 0 bases, and 12 bases lay between the germline ends. The CDR3 loop is CASSGAHSNQPQHF. The CDR3 bases are TGTGCCAGTTCAGGGGCCCATAGCAATCAGCCCCAGCATTTT.

This clonotype occurred a few times. The rearrangement uses TRBV30 and TRBJ2-2, with TRBD2 matching over 13 bases. The CDR3 sequence is 14 residues long. Germline V CDR1 and CDR2: GTSNPN, SVGIG (reference sequence). The V segment lost 6 bases and the J segment 8 bases; nucleotides outside the gene matches: 6. The DNA for the CDR3 is TGTGCCTGCACTAGCGGGAGGGCCGTAGGGGAGCTGTTTTTT. This codes for CACTSGRAVGELFF.

This clonotype was seen many times. CDR3 DNA: TGTGCCAGCAGCTTGCCTAGTAATAGGGGTAATGAAAAACTGTTTTTT. It codes for CASSLPSNRGNEKLFF. The chain couples TRBV5-5 to TRBJ1-4, with D maybe TRBD1 (5 bases). There are 16 residues in the CDR3. Germline V gene lookup returns CDR1 SGHKS and CDR2 YYEKEE (reference sequence). The V end was cut by 1 base, the J end by 4 bases, with 14 bases between.

A word on this clonotype: A much larger clone is a single base away; this may be a read error. This chain connects TRBV13 to TRBJ2-7; D not certain. V lost 5 bases and J 0 bases, leaving 17 bases between the germline ends. This CDR3 is built from 16 residues. Germline V gene lookup returns CDR1 PRHDT and CDR2 FYEKMQ (reference sequence). CDR3 residues: CASSPEPRASSYEQYF. CDR3 sequence (DNA): TGTGCCAGCAGCCCAGAACCCCGGGCCTCCTCCTACGAGCAGTACTTC.

This clonotype showed up just a few times. This chain links TRBV30 with TRBJ2-7; tentatively, D is TRBD1 (5 bases). Germline-derived CDR1 and CDR2 are GTSNPN and SVGIG (reference sequence). This CDR3 spans 14 amino acids. Trimming pared 5 bases from V and 7 bases from J, leaving 21 bases between. CDR3 sequence reads: CAWGFPGGPGEQYF. The CDR3 coding sequence is TGTGCCTGGGGTTTTCCGGGTGGCCCAGGGGAGCAGTACTTC.

To note about this clonotype: The junction and the germline gene differ at one end; a read error may be behind it. V gene TRBV7-3 combines with J gene TRBJ2-2, with D possibly TRBD2 on 6 matching bases. This CDR3 is built from 12 residues. Germline assignment: CDR1 SGHTA and CDR2 FQGTGA. The CDR3 sequence is CASSLASGGLFF. Here the CDR3 DNA reads TGTGCCAGCAGCCTAGCATCCGGGGGGCTGTTTTTT.

The J gene is TRBJ2-7, the V gene TRBV29-1, with TRBD2 matching 14 bases. After removal of 4 bases from V and 1 base from J, the junction contained 6 bases not matched to a gene. The germline CDR1 and CDR2 sequences are SQVTM and ANQGSEA. The CDR3 spans 16 residues. CDR3 DNA: TGCAGCGTTGCCCCGGGACTAGCGGGAGTGTCCTACGAGCAGTACTTC. Its protein product is CSVAPGLAGVSYEQYF.

In its sample, this clonotype was seen many times. The chain links TRBV27 to TRBJ2-7; 8 bases align to TRBD2. Looked up from germline, CDR1 is MNHEY and CDR2 is SMNVEV (reference sequence). V was pared by 10 bases and J by 5 bases, with 13 bases of the junction left unmatched. The CDR3 runs 14 residues. In nucleotides, the CDR3 is TGTGCCACCGCAGCCGGGGGGGCGATCGACGAGCAGTACTTC. As protein: CATAAGGAIDEQYF.

The rearrangement links TRBV18 to TRBJ2-1; 8 nucleotides match TRBD2. Germline trimming cut 2 bases from V and 7 bases from J; bases unmatched to any gene: 7. Germline V lookup: CDR1 KGHSH, CDR2 LQKENI. The CDR3 runs 15 residues. This CDR3 is CASSPSAGARNEQFF. The CDR3 bases are TGTGCCAGCTCACCATCAGCGGGGGCCCGAAATGAGCAGTTCTTC.

The count of this clonotype is one. The chain uses TRBV7-2 and TRBJ2-2; either TRBD1 or TRBD2 may fit D (5 bases each). The CDR3 spans 14 residues. The germline V gene encodes CDR1 SGHTA and CDR2 FQGNSA. Trimming took 0 bases from V and 7 from J, leaving 9 bases between them. CDR3 loop: CASSLAGGGGELFF. CDR3 DNA sequence: TGTGCCAGCAGCTTAGCTGGTGGGGGCGGGGAGCTGTTTTTT.